This T cell receptor (beta chain) came from a study of blood T cell repertoires in COVID-19. The wider study: Acute-phase and convalescent COVID-19 samples originated in the United States, Italy and Spain. T cells, B-cell-depleted T cells, or PBMCs supplied cDNA or gDNA.

In the original workflow: Reference gene primer amplification gave nucleated cell count estimates. Using immunoSEQ multiplex PCR, the repertoire was profiled, and TCRdb retains in-frame clones only, with some absent. The V and J calls and clone size come from that table; D and trimming were worked out from the DNA. The table has about 170,000 clones, roughly 89% seen once. Germline values: CDR1 MNHEY, CDR2 SMNVEV (reference sequence). The CDR3 is made up of 14 amino acids. The V and J ends lost 3 bases and 2 bases respectively, with 10 bases between them. The clonotype originates from a woman aged 50 to 65 with acute or convalescent COVID-19. The sample taken for sequencing was peripheral blood. The J gene is TRBJ1-2, the V gene TRBV27, with D possibly matching TRBD1 (5 bases). Here the CDR3 DNA reads TGTGCCAGCAGTTTTCACAGGAACAACTATGGCTACACCTTC. This sequence encodes CASSFHRNNYGYTF.